The clone carrying this T cell receptor (beta chain) was observed a handful of times. Germline CDR1 ENHRY, CDR2 SYGVKD. V shed 3 bases, J shed 6 bases, and the junction held 8 bases outside the gene matches. This CDR3 spans 15 amino acids. The data stem from a study of beta chain features in type 1 diabetes. The isolated RNA, all of it, was reverse transcribed, so expressed TCRB transcripts were what got sequenced. The repertoire was sequenced with immunoSEQ multiplex PCR; TCRdb's copy has only in-frame clones and lacks some. The sample holds around 400,000 clones, about 12% seen once. This clonotype originated in a man aged 18 to 29 in good health. The sample taken for sequencing was naive CD4+ T cells from blood. This chain uses TRBV10-3 with TRBJ2-3; 8 nucleotides match TRBD2. CDR3 in amino acids: CAISDPAGGIDTQYF. The CDR3 coding sequence is TGTGCCATCAGTGATCCCGCGGGGGGCATTGATACGCAGTATTTT.